These 22 T cell receptor beta chains share one sample of origin, sequenced in a study of cytomegalovirus exposure and HLA in healthy donors. PCR was performed using 60 Vbeta and 13 Jbeta primers. The protocol was immunoSEQ multiplex PCR, while the TCRdb copy is restricted to in-frame clones and leaves out a portion. The table has about 200,000 clones, around 73% seen once. Sequencing used PBMCs. These TCRs come from a woman younger than 45 in good health and CMV-seronegative.

CDR3 DNA: TGTGCCACTCGCTTAAGCGGGGGGCTCTACGAGCAGTACTTC. Encoded protein: CATRLSGGLYEQYF. The chain carries TRBV6-5 and TRBJ2-7; 9 nucleotides line up with TRBD2. The CDR3 runs 14 residues. CDR1 MNHEY and CDR2 SVGAGI come from the germline V gene. V lost 10 bases and J lost 3; bases outside the gene matches: 10.

The rearrangement links TRBV7-3 to TRBJ2-1; possibly TRBD2 for D (5 bases). V was trimmed by 4 bases and J by 0 bases, leaving 16 bases between them. Germline V gene lookup returns CDR1 SGHTA and CDR2 FQGTGA. This CDR3 is built from 17 residues. The CDR3 DNA reads as TGTGCCAGCAGCTCCTACCCGAACGGGGACTCCTACAATGAGCAGTTCTTC. Its translation is CASSSYPNGDSYNEQFF.

The chain recombines TRBV18 with TRBJ2-3; TRBD1 might be the D (5 bases). Germline values: CDR1 KGHSH, CDR2 LQKENI. The length of the CDR3 is 15 residues. With 4 bases removed from V and 0 bases from J, the gap between germline ends came to 11 bases. The CDR3 protein is CASSRRQPSTDTQYF. CDR3 in DNA: TGTGCCAGCTCACGCAGACAGCCTAGCACAGATACGCAGTATTTT.

The V call is TRBV9, the J call TRBJ2-5, with 12 bases aligning to TRBD2. CDR1 and CDR2 from the germline V gene are SGDLS and YYNGEE. The ends lost 3 bases at V and 5 bases at J; junction bases unmatched: 5. CDR3 size: 15 residues. The CDR3 DNA reads as TGTGCCAGCAGCGCAAGCGGGACTAGCGGGGAGACCCAGTACTTC. This encodes CASSASGTSGETQYF.

The genes are TRBV4-2 and TRBJ2-7; 10 bases map to TRBD2. Germline V CDR1 and CDR2: LGHNA, YNFKEQ. Losses at the gene ends were 2 bases for V and 4 bases for J; bases not matched to a gene: 5. CDR3 size: 15 residues. CDR3 nucleotides: TGTGCCAGCAGCCAATCCGGACTAGCGGTTTACGAGCAGTACTTC. This codes for CASSQSGLAVYEQYF.

This chain uses TRBV5-1 with TRBJ2-3; D might be TRBD2 (6 bases). The length of the CDR3 is 13 residues. Trimming removed 3 bases from V and 6 bases from J, with 11 bases in between. Per the germline V gene, CDR1 is SGHRS and CDR2 is YFSETQ. CDR3 region: CASSSSGEDTQYF. The CDR3, as DNA: TGCGCCAGCAGCTCCTCGGGGGAGGATACGCAGTATTTT.

Note on this clone: Germline is not matched at one junction end, which may reflect a read error. The gene calls are TRBV2 and TRBJ2-7; 7 nucleotides line up with TRBD2. The CDR3 has 14 amino acids. Germline V gives CDR1 SNHLY, CDR2 FYNNEI. The CDR3 sequence: CASMRREFSDEQYF. Written as DNA, the CDR3 is TGTGCCAGCATGCGGCGGGAGTTCTCCGACGAGCAGTACTTC.

V gene TRBV5-8 combines with J gene TRBJ1-5; D is possibly TRBD1 (5 bases). The germline gives CDR1 SGHTS, CDR2 YDEGEE. This CDR3 region has 13 residues. V was cut by 0 bases and J by 11 bases, with 12 bases left in between. The CDR3 sequence: CASSLGRGAAQHF. The CDR3 bases are TGTGCCAGCAGCTTGGGGAGGGGCGCAGCCCAGCATTTT. The full variable domain, completed using reference TRBV5-8 and TRBJ1-5, is EAGVTQSPTHLIKTRGQQATLRCSPISGHTSVYWYQQALGLGLQFLLWYDEGEERNRGNFPPRFSGRQFPNYSSELNVNALELEDSALYLCASSLGRGAAQHFGDGTRLSIL.

This clone was counted between two and nine times. The chain employs TRBV27 and TRBJ1-5, with 8 nucleotides matching TRBD1. This CDR3 has 15 residues. Germline V lookup: CDR1 MNHEY, CDR2 SMNVEV (reference sequence). The V and J ends lost 4 bases and 7 bases, in that order; junction bases with no gene match: 9. The CDR3 sequence: CASSYRGYDSQPQHF. The CDR3 bases are TGTGCCAGCAGTTACAGGGGGTACGACAGCCAGCCCCAGCATTTT.

A remark on this clone: One end of the junction fails to match germline, which may point to a read error. This chain joins TRBV5-8 and TRBJ1-2; 7 bases align to TRBD1. Per germline, CDR1 SGHTS and CDR2 YDEGEE. CDR3 length: 16 residues. The CDR3 DNA sequence: TGTGCCAGCAGCCTACCAGACAGGGAGAACAACTATGGCTACCCCTTC. It specifies CASSLPDRENNYGYPF.

This chain uses TRBV2 with TRBJ2-1; D possibly corresponds to TRBD2 (5 bases). The CDR3 loop spans 14 amino acids. Trimming left V 8 bases short and J 0 bases short, with 11 bases between. Germline loops: CDR1 SNHLY, CDR2 FYNNEI. The CDR3 loop is CASQDLGSYNEQFF. As DNA, the CDR3 is TGTGCCAGCCAGGACTTAGGCTCCTACAATGAGCAGTTCTTC.

This chain links TRBV30 with TRBJ1-2; tentative D call: TRBD1 (6 bases). V lost 1 base, J lost 4 bases, and 16 bases lay in between. The length of the CDR3 is 15 residues. The germline V gene encodes CDR1 GTSNPN and CDR2 SVGIG (reference sequence). For the CDR3, the DNA is TGTGCCTGGAGTGCGAGGGGGTCAGGGAGCTATGGCTACACCTTC. This translates into CAWSARGSGSYGYTF.

V usage is TRBV29-1 and J usage is TRBJ1-3; D unresolved. CDR3 length: 12 residues. V was clipped by 8 bases and J by 4 bases, with 12 bases between them. Germline CDR1 is SQVTM and CDR2 is ANQGSEA. The CDR3 region is CSYRTGGNTIYF. The CDR3 nucleotides read TGCAGCTACCGGACGGGGGGAAACACCATATATTTT.

This chain uses TRBV11-2 with TRBJ2-7; 9 bases align to TRBD1. This CDR3 has 14 amino acids. Germline V gene sequence: CDR1 SGHAT, CDR2 FQNNGV. V dropped 7 bases and J dropped 3; count of bases not matched to a gene: 7. CDR3 protein: CASTPGTGNYEQYF. In DNA, the CDR3 is TGTGCCAGCACCCCCGGGACAGGGAACTACGAGCAGTACTTC. The variable domain in full, completed from reference TRBV11-2 and TRBJ2-7, reads EAGVAQSPRYKIIEKRQSVAFWCNPISGHATLYWYQQILGQGPKLLIQFQNNGVVDDSQLPKDRFSAERLKGVDSTLKIQPAKLEDSAVYLCASTPGTGNYEQYFGPGTRLTVT.

This rearrangement joins TRBV4-1 to TRBJ2-1, with 7 bases that match TRBD2. Germline CDR1 reads MGHRA; CDR2 reads YSYEKL. This CDR3 is 14 amino acids long. V dropped 0 bases and J dropped 6; count of bases not matched to a gene: 2. The CDR3 region has the DNA TGCGCCAGCAGCCAAGAGGGGACTACCAATGAGCAGTTCTTC. Translation: CASSQEGTTNEQFF.

V and J are TRBV15 and TRBJ2-7; 7 nucleotides line up with TRBD2. The CDR3 has 17 residues. V shed 0 bases, J shed 0 bases, and the junction held 8 bases outside the gene matches. Germline values: CDR1 LNHNV, CDR2 YYDKDF (reference sequence). As DNA, the CDR3 is TGTGCCACCAGCAGAGATTTTCCCAGCGGGATCTCCTACGAGCAGTACTTC. It is translated as CATSRDFPSGISYEQYF.

The chain recombines TRBV5-4 with TRBJ2-7, with TRBD2 as a possible D gene (5 bases). V gave up 7 bases and J gave up 0 bases, with 14 bases separating them. The CDR3 extends over 14 amino acids. In germline, CDR1 is SGHNT, CDR2 YYREEE (reference sequence). CDR3 sequence (DNA): TGTGCCAGCGGAAGGAGAGGGAGCTCCTACGAGCAGTACTTC. It translates to CASGRRGSSYEQYF. Drawing the rest from reference TRBV5-4 and TRBJ2-7, the complete variable domain is ETGVTQSPTHLIKTRGQQVTLRCSSQSGHNTVSWYQQALGQGPQFIFQYYREEENGRGNFPPRFSGLQFPNYSSELNVNALELDDSALYLCASGRRGSSYEQYFGPGTRLTVT.

Concerning this clone: Within the sample, other DNA sequences also encode this same CDR3. The V call is TRBV5-1, the J call TRBJ1-1; maybe TRBD1 (5 bases). V lost 5 bases and J lost 0, with 14 bases in between. The CDR3 spans 15 residues. From germline, CDR1 is SGHRS and CDR2 YFSETQ. CDR3 loop: CASRGQGGLNTEAFF. DNA for the CDR3: TGCGCCAGCAGGGGGCAGGGAGGACTGAACACTGAAGCTTTCTTT.

The rearrangement uses TRBV7-6 and TRBJ2-2; weak D call: TRBD2 (5 bases). Germline loops: CDR1 SGHVS, CDR2 FNYEAQ. This CDR3 has 15 residues. Trimming stripped 1 base from V and 5 bases from J, with 11 bases between. Here the CDR3 reads CASSLVGGGTGELFF. The CDR3 DNA is TGTGCCAGCAGCTTAGTTGGAGGCGGGACCGGGGAGCTGTTTTTT.

This chain joins TRBV18 and TRBJ2-7, with D perhaps matching TRBD2 (5 bases). This CDR3 spans 12 amino acids. Looked up from germline, CDR1 is KGHSH and CDR2 is LQKENI. V was trimmed by 5 bases and J by 4 bases, leaving 9 bases between them. The CDR3 reads CASSATGYEQYF. The CDR3 coding sequence is TGTGCCAGCTCAGCCACGGGGTACGAGCAGTACTTC.

The chain uses TRBV6-1 and TRBJ2-4, with D maybe TRBD1 (5 bases). The CDR3 has 13 amino acids. From germline, CDR1 is MNHNS and CDR2 SASEGT. V lost 4 bases and J lost 9, with 13 bases in between. The CDR3 here is CASSGNRRGIQYF. The CDR3 coding sequence is TGTGCCAGCAGTGGTAACCGAAGGGGCATTCAGTACTTC.

This chain connects TRBV2 to TRBJ1-4; 7 bases fit TRBD1. There are 15 residues in the CDR3. Per germline, CDR1 SNHLY and CDR2 FYNNEI. The V segment lost 7 bases and the J segment 3 bases; nucleotides outside the gene matches: 8. The DNA for the CDR3 is TGTGCCAGCATTCGGATCCAGGGGGCTAATGAAAAACTGTTTTTT. It codes for CASIRIQGANEKLFF.